Following are 16 T cell receptor beta chains from one sample sequenced in a study of T-cell memory formation after mild COVID-19. A single record per CDR3 protein comes from TCRdb applying MiXCR to the 5' RACE reads. Altogether 350,000 or so distinct CDR3 sequences are present, 13% being singletons, with the ten largest covering 20% to 25%. The sequenced sample consisted of PBMCs or a T cell subset sorted from them (not recorded which). The receptors were gathered from a man younger than 35 who had mild COVID-19 (a few samples of this study predate the infection). Cell type and time point are not known.

The sample holds a few counts of this clonotype. This rearrangement joins TRBV20-1 to TRBJ2-7; 9 nucleotides match TRBD2. The CDR3 contains 13 residues. Germline values: CDR1 DFQATT, CDR2 SNEGSKA (reference sequence). The J segment lost 6 bases and the V segment lost 5 bases, leaving 8 bases of the junction unmatched. DNA of the CDR3: TGCAGTGCTGGTACCGGGACTAGCTCCGAGCAGTACTTC. Protein sequence: CSAGTGTSSEQYF.

This clonotype was seen a handful of times. The V and J genes are TRBV5-1 and TRBJ1-1; D uncertain. CDR3 length: 16 residues. Germline CDR1 is SGHRS and CDR2 is YFSETQ. V gave up 3 bases and J gave up 1 base, with 16 bases separating them. The CDR3 loop reads CASSSSAATPNTEAFF. The CDR3 DNA reads TGCGCCAGCAGCTCTTCGGCAGCAACACCGAACACTGAAGCTTTCTTT. Combining the CDR3 with reference TRBV5-1 and TRBJ1-1 gives the whole variable domain KAGVTQTPRYLIKTRGQQVTLSCSPISGHRSVSWYQQTPGQGLQFLFEYFSETQRNKGNFPGRFSGRQFSNSRSEMNVSTLELGDSALYLCASSSSAATPNTEAFFGQGTRLTVV.

CDR3 bases: TGTGCCAGCAGCTTAGTAGCGCCGAACACTGAAGCTTTCTTT. As protein: CASSLVAPNTEAFF. V usage is TRBV7-8 and J usage is TRBJ1-1; D remains unclear. The CDR3 spans 14 residues. V was pared by 1 base and J by 1 base, with 7 bases between. Germline values: CDR1 SGHVS, CDR2 FQNEAQ.

The chain employs TRBV7-8 and TRBJ1-4; 9 positions match TRBD1. V dropped 5 bases and J dropped 5; count of bases not matched to a gene: 9. CDR3 size: 16 residues. The germline CDR1 and CDR2 sequences are SGHVS and FQNEAQ. CDR3 region: CASSRLTGTGNEKLFF. CDR3 nucleotide sequence: TGTGCCAGCAGCCGCCTGACCGGGACAGGGAATGAAAAACTGTTTTTT.

The gene calls are TRBV12-5 and TRBJ2-7, with a weak D call TRBD1 (6 bases). The CDR3 spans 15 residues. The V gene's germline CDR1 is LGHNT and CDR2 FRNRAP. The V gene lost 4 bases and the J gene lost 2 bases, with 15 bases spanning the gap. CDR3 in DNA: TGTGCTAGTGGTTACCTCCGAGGGGGAACCTACGAGCAGTACTTC. Its protein product is CASGYLRGGTYEQYF.

The CDR3 nucleotides are TGTGCCAGCAGTAGGAGGGGCCGTCCCGGCGAGCAGTACGTC. This sequence encodes CASSRRGRPGEQYV. This chain joins TRBV6-5 and TRBJ2-7; maybe TRBD2 (6 bases). Germline CDR1 MNHEY, CDR2 SVGAGI. Trimming left V 5 bases short and J 6 bases short, with 17 bases between. The CDR3 has 14 amino acids.

The chain joins TRBV9 to TRBJ2-1; no clear D gene. Trimming took off 0 bases at V and 5 bases at J, with 12 bases between the two ends. The CDR3 is 15 residues long. CDR1 SGDLS and CDR2 YYNGEE come from the germline V gene. This CDR3 is CASSVGQSPNNEQFF. CDR3 sequence (DNA): TGTGCCAGCAGCGTAGGGCAGTCCCCAAACAATGAGCAGTTCTTC.

This clonotype was picked up a small number of times. This sequence joins TRBV7-9 and TRBJ2-1; D is possibly TRBD2 (6 bases). V lost 4 bases and J 11 bases, leaving 21 bases between the germline ends. The CDR3 consists of 15 residues. Germline V gene sequence: CDR1 SEHNR, CDR2 FQNEAQ (reference sequence). CDR3 sequence (DNA): TGTGCCAGCAGCTCACTGATGGGGGGACCTACCCAGCAGTTCTTC. The encoded protein is CASSSLMGGPTQQFF.

This chain uses TRBV20-1 with TRBJ1-5; no clear D. V lost 5 bases and J 6 bases, leaving 11 bases between the germline ends. Germline V CDR1 and CDR2: DFQATT, SNEGSKA (reference sequence). CDR3 length equals 12 residues. The CDR3: CSALEDRQPQHF. DNA for the CDR3: TGCAGTGCTCTGGAAGATCGTCAGCCCCAGCATTTT.

This clonotype was counted a few times. The V call is TRBV10-3, the J call TRBJ2-2; 13 nucleotides align to TRBD2. In germline, CDR1 is ENHRY, CDR2 SYGVKD. With 5 bases clipped from V and 6 bases from J, the junction kept 6 bases outside the gene matches. This CDR3 is built from 16 residues. CDR3 DNA: TGTGCCATCAGTCCAACTAGCGGGGGGGCCCCCGGGGAGCTGTTTTTT. Translation gives CAISPTSGGAPGELFF.

The chain carries TRBV15 and TRBJ2-5, with TRBD1 matching over 8 bases. This CDR3 contains 16 residues. Germline trimming cut 0 bases from V and 5 bases from J; bases unmatched to any gene: 8. Germline CDR1 and CDR2: LNHNV and YYDKDF (reference sequence). The CDR3 DNA sequence: TGTGCCACCAGCAGAGATTCAGGGGGCGCCGGGGAGACCCAGTACTTC. It yields the protein CATSRDSGGAGETQYF.

The V and J genes are TRBV6-1 and TRBJ1-2; D perhaps matches TRBD1 (5 bases). CDR1 MNHNS and CDR2 SASEGT come from the germline V gene. There are 13 residues in the CDR3. V was pared by 10 bases and J by 9 bases, with 21 bases between. This CDR3 reads CATISEYKGSYTF. The CDR3 coding sequence is TGTGCCACCATCAGTGAGTACAAGGGGAGCTACACCTTC.

The chain joins TRBV2 to TRBJ2-7; TRBD2 is a possible D gene (6 bases). The CDR3 is made up of 13 amino acids. Germline values: CDR1 SNHLY, CDR2 FYNNEI. V was trimmed by 5 bases and J by 3 bases, leaving 11 bases between them. CDR3 sequence (DNA): TGTGCCAGCAGTCCTAGCGAAAACTACGAGCAGTACTTC. Protein product: CASSPSENYEQYF.

This clonotype was detected only a few times. The genes are TRBV11-2 and TRBJ2-1, with D possibly matching TRBD2 (6 bases). With 6 bases removed from V and 8 bases from J, the gap between germline ends came to 20 bases. Germline V gene data show CDR1 as SGHAT and CDR2 as FQNNGV. This CDR3 has 15 residues. CDR3 protein: CASSLLRRDFHEQFF. The DNA for the CDR3 is TGTGCCAGCAGTCTCCTACGCAGGGACTTCCATGAGCAGTTCTTC.

This clonotype occurred a few times. The chain has TRBV14 and TRBJ2-2; no clear D. Looked up from germline, CDR1 is SGHDN and CDR2 is FVKESK. The CDR3 covers 12 residues. The ends were cut back, 7 bases at V and 6 bases at J, with 9 bases in the middle. CDR3 DNA sequence: TGTGCCAGCAAGAGCCCCCCCGGGGAGCTGTTTTTT. This sequence encodes CASKSPPGELFF.

CDR3 bases: TGCAGTGCTAGAGGCCGCCTAGTCAATCAGCCCCAGCATTTT. This codes for CSARGRLVNQPQHF. This chain connects TRBV20-1 to TRBJ1-5, with D unclear. In germline, CDR1 is DFQATT, CDR2 SNEGSKA (reference sequence). V lost 1 base and J 3 bases, leaving 10 bases between the germline ends. This CDR3 has 14 residues.